The T cell receptor (beta chain) described here comes from a study of cytomegalovirus exposure and HLA in healthy donors. Background on the study: The platform used for the roughly 130 validation repertoires matched that of the 666 first-cohort repertoires, a later analysis reported.

Generated by immunoSEQ multiplex PCR, the TCRdb table keeps only in-frame clones and is missing some. The sample has 70,000 or so clones; about 90% are singletons. Findings of the study overall: The study listed roughly 150 cytomegalovirus-associated TCR beta chains.

This clone was detected only once. Its antigen is not known. Trimming removed 2 bases from V and 5 bases from J; junction bases left unmatched: 18. There are 18 residues in the CDR3. CDR1 and CDR2 (germline): SGHDT, YYEEEE. The specimen was PBMCs. This receptor was identified in a young man in good health and CMV-seronegative. The chain recombines TRBV5-6 with TRBJ2-5; 7 bases fit TRBD2. The DNA of the CDR3 is TGTGCCAGCAGCTTCGGAGGTGGGGGGGGAGTATATATGGAGACCCAGTACTTC. Translating gives CASSFGGGGGVYMETQYF.